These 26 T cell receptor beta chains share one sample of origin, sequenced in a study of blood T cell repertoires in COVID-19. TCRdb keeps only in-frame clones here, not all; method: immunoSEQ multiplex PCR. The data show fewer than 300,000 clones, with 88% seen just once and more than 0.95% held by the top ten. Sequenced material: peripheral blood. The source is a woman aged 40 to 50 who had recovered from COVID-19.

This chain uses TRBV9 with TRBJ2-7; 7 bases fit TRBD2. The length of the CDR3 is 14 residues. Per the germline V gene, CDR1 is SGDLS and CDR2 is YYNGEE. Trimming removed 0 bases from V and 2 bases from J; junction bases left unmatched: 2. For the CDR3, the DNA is TGTGCCAGCAGCGTAGCGGGAGGCCCCTACGAGCAGTACTTC. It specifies CASSVAGGPYEQYF.

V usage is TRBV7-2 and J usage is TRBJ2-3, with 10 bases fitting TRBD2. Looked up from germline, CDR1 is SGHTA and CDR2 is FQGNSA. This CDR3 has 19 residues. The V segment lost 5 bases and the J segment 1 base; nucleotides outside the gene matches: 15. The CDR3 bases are TGTGCCAGCAGCCCACGGACTAGCGGATATTCCTCTCGCACAGATACGCAGTATTTT. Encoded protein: CASSPRTSGYSSRTDTQYF.

CDR3 sequence: CAISPGLPNQPQHF. The CDR3 DNA reads TGTGCCATCAGCCCGGGACTACCTAATCAGCCCCAGCATTTT. The V and J genes are TRBV10-3 and TRBJ1-5, with D maybe TRBD1 (5 bases). Trimming cost V 6 bases and J 4 bases, with 13 bases left between them. This CDR3 is built from 14 residues. In germline, CDR1 is ENHRY, CDR2 SYGVKD.

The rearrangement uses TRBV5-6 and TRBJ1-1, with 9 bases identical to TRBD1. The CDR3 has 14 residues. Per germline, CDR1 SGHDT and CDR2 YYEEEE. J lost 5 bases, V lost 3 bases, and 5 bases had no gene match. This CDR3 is CASSSGQGWTEAFF. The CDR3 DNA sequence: TGTGCCAGCAGCTCGGGACAGGGTTGGACTGAAGCTTTCTTT.

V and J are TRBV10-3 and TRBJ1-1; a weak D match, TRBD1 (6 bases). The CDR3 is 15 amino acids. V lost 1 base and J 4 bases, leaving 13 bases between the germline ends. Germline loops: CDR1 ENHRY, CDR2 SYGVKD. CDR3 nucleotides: TGTGCCATCAGTGAGTTGGGGGCGGGGGGCACTGAAGCTTTCTTT. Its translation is CAISELGAGGTEAFF.

The CDR3 sequence is CARSHKWSTDEKLFF. CDR3 bases: TGCGCCAGATCACACAAGTGGTCAACCGATGAAAAACTGTTTTTT. The rearrangement joins TRBV5-1 to TRBJ1-4, with D unclear. The germline CDR1 and CDR2 sequences are SGHRS and YFSETQ. The CDR3 runs to 15 residues. Between the trimmed V and J ends, which lost 8 bases and 6 bases, there was a span of 20 bases.

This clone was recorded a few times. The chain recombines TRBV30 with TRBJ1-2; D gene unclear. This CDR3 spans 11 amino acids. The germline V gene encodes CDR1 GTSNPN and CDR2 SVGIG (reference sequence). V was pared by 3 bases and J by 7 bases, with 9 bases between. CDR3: CAWSFPGGYTF. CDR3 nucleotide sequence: TGTGCCTGGAGCTTTCCAGGTGGCTACACCTTC.

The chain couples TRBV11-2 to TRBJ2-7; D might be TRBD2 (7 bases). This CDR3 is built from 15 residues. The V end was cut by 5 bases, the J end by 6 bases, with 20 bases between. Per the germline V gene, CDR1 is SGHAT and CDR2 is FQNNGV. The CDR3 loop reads CASSPEGGRVAEQYV. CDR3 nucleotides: TGTGCCAGCAGCCCCGAGGGGGGGCGAGTTGCCGAGCAGTACGTC.

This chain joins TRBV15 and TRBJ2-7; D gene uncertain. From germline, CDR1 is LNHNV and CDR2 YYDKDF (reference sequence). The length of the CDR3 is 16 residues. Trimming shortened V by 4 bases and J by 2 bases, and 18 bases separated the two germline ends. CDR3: CATSTRAHFPTYEQYV. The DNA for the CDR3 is TGTGCCACCAGCACCCGCGCCCATTTCCCCACCTACGAGCAGTACGTC.

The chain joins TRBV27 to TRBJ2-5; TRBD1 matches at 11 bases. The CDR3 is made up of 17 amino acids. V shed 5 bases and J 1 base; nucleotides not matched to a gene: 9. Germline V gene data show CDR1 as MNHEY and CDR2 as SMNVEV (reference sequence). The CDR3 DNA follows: TGTGCCAGCAGTCCCCGGGACAGGGGGGCAATCCAAGAGACCCAGTACTTC. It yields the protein CASSPRDRGAIQETQYF.

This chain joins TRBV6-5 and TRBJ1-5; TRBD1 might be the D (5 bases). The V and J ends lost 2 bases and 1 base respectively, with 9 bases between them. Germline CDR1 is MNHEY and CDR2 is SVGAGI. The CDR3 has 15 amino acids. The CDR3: CASSYGQGSNQPQHF. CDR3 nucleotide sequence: TGTGCCAGCAGTTACGGGCAGGGCAGCAATCAGCCCCAGCATTTT.

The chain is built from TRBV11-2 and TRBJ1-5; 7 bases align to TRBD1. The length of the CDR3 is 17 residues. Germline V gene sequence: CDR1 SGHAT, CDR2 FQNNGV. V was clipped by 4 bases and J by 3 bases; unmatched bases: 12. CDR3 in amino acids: CASSSHAHTGDNQPQHF. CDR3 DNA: TGTGCCAGCAGCTCCCACGCCCACACAGGGGACAATCAGCCCCAGCATTTT. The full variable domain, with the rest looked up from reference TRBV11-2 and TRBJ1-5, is EAGVAQSPRYKIIEKRQSVAFWCNPISGHATLYWYQQILGQGPKLLIQFQNNGVVDDSQLPKDRFSAERLKGVDSTLKIQPAKLEDSAVYLCASSSHAHTGDNQPQHFGDGTRLSIL.

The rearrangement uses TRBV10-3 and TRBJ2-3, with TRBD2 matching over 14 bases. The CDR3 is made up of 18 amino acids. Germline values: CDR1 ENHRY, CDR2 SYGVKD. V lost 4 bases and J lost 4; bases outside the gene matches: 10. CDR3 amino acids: CAISGGLAGEGGSDTQYF. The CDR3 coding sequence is TGTGCCATCAGTGGGGGACTAGCGGGAGAGGGAGGATCAGATACGCAGTATTTT.

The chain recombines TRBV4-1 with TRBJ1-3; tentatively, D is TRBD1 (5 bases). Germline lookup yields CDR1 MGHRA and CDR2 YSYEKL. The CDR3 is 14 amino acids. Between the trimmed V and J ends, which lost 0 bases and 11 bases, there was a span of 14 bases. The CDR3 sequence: CASSQDRSGDPIYF. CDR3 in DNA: TGCGCCAGCAGCCAAGATCGGAGCGGGGACCCCATATATTTT.

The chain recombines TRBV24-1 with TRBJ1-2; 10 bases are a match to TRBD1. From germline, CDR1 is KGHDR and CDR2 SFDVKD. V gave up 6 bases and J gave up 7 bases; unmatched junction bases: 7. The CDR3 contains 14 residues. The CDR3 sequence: CATSWTGGLGGYTF. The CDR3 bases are TGTGCCACCAGTTGGACAGGGGGTTTGGGTGGCTACACCTTC.

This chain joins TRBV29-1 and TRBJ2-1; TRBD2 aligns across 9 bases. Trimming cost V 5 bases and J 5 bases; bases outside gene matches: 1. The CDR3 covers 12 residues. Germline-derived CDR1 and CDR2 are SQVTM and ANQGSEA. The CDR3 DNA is TGCAGCGTTCGACTAGCGGACAATGAGCAGTTCTTC. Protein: CSVRLADNEQFF.

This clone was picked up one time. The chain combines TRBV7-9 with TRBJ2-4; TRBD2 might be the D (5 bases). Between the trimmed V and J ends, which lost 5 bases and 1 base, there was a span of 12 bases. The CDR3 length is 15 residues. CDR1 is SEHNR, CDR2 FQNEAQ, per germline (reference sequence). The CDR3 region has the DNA TGTGCCAGCAGCCACCCCGGGGTGGCCAAAAACATTCAGTACTTC. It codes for CASSHPGVAKNIQYF.

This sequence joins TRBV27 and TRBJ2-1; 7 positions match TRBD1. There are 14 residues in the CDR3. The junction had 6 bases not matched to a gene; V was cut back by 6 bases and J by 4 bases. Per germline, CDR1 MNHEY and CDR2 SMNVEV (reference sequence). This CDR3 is CASSRWDSYNEQFF. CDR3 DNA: TGTGCCAGCAGCCGCTGGGACAGTTACAATGAGCAGTTCTTC.

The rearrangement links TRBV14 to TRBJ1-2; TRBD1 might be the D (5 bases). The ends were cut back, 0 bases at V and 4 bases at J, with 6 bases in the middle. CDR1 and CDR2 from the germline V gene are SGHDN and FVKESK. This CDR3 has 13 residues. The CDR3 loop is CASSQDRAYGYTF. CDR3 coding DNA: TGTGCCAGCAGCCAAGACAGGGCCTATGGCTACACCTTC.

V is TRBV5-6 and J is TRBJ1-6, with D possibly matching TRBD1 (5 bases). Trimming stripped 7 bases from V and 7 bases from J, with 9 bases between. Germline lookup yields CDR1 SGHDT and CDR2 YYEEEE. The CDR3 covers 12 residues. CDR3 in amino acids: CASRGANSPLHF. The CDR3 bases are TGTGCCAGCCGCGGGGCGAATTCACCCCTCCACTTT. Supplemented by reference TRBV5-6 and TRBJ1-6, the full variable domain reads DAGVTQSPTHLIKTRGQQVTLRCSPKSGHDTVSWYQQALGQGPQFIFQYYEEEERQRGNFPDRFSGHQFPNYSSELNVNALLLGDSALYLCASRGANSPLHFGNGTRLTVT.

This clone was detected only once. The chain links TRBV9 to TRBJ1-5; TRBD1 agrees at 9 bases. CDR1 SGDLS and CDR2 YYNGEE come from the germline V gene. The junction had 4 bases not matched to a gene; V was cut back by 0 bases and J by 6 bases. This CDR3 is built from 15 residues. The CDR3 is CASSVGDREIQPQHF. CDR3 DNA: TGTGCCAGCAGCGTAGGGGACAGGGAAATTCAGCCCCAGCATTTT. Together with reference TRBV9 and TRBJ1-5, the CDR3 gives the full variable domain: DSGVTQTPKHLITATGQRVTLRCSPRSGDLSVYWYQQSLDQGLQFLIQYYNGEERAKGNILERFSAQQFPDLHSELNLSSLELGDSALYFCASSVGDREIQPQHFGDGTRLSIL.

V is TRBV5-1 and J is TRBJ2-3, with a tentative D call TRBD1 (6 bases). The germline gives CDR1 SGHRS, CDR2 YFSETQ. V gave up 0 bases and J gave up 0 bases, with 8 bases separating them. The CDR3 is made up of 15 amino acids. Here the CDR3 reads CASSLAGQSTDTQYF. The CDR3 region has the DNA TGCGCCAGCAGCTTGGCCGGACAGAGCACAGATACGCAGTATTTT.

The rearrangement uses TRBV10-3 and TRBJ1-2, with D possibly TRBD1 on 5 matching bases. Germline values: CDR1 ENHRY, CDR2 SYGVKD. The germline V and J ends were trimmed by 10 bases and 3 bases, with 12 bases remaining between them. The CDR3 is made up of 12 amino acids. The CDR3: CATRQLDYGYTF. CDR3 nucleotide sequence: TGTGCCACTCGACAGTTAGACTATGGCTACACCTTC.

CDR3 amino acids: CASSLGQGNIQYF. DNA of the CDR3: TGTGCCAGCAGTCTGGGACAGGGAAACATTCAGTACTTC. V gene TRBV2 combines with J gene TRBJ2-4; 9 bases align to TRBD1. Germline V gene data show CDR1 as SNHLY and CDR2 as FYNNEI. V shed 5 bases and J 6 bases; nucleotides not matched to a gene: 2. The CDR3 totals 13 residues. Variable domain in full (rest from reference TRBV2 and TRBJ2-4): EPEVTQTPSHQVTQMGQEVILRCVPISNHLYFYWYRQILGQKVEFLVSFYNNEISEKSEIFDDQFSVERPDGSNFTLKIRSTKLEDSAMYFCASSLGQGNIQYFGAGTRLSVL.

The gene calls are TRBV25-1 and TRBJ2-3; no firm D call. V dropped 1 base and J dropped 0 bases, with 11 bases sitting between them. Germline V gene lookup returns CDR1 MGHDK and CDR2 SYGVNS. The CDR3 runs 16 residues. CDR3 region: CASSELGSPSTDTQYF. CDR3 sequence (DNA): TGTGCCAGCAGTGAATTGGGCAGCCCTAGCACAGATACGCAGTATTTT.

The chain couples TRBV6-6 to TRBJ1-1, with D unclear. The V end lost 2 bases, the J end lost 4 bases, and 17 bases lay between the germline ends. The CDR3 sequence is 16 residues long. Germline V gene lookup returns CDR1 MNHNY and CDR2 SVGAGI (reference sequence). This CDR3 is CASSYGQARVGTEAFF. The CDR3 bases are TGTGCCAGCAGTTACGGGCAGGCGCGGGTGGGCACTGAAGCTTTCTTT.